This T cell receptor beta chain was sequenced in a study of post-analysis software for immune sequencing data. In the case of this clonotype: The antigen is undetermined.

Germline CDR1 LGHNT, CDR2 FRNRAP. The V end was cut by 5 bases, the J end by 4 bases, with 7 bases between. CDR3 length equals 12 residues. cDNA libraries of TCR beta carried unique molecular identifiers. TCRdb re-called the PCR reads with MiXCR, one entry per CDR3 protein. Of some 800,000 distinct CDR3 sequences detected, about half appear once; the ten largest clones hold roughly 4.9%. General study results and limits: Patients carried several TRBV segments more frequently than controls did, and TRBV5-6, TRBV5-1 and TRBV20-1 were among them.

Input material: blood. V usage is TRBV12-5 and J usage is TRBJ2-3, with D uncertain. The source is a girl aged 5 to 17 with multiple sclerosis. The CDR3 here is CASGPPPDTQYF. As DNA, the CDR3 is TGTGCTAGTGGTCCGCCCCCAGATACGCAGTATTTT.